The 25 T cell receptor beta chains below come from one sample, sequenced in a study of blood T cell repertoires in COVID-19. Here immunoSEQ multiplex PCR was the method, and the copy in TCRdb shows in-frame clones only, minus some. This table holds approximately 240,000 clones, approximately 79% found once. The material sequenced was peripheral blood. These receptors were obtained from a woman at least 80 years old with active or convalescent COVID-19.

The chain has TRBV3-1 (or the pseudogene TRBV3-2) and TRBJ1-1; D gene ambiguous. This CDR3 is built from 14 residues. CDR1 LGHDT and CDR2 YNNKEL come from the germline V gene (reference sequence). Trimming removed 0 bases at V and 5 bases at J, with 10 bases between. The CDR3 DNA reads TGTGCCAGCAGCCAAGATTTTCTGCGGACTGAAGCTTTCTTT. Translating gives CASSQDFLRTEAFF.

The chain recombines TRBV9 with TRBJ1-4; 9 bases match TRBD1. The germline V gene has CDR1 SGDLS and CDR2 YYNGEE. J was trimmed by 7 bases and V by 4 bases; bases with no gene match: 8. This CDR3 spans 15 amino acids. The chain's CDR3 is CASSITGGATEKLFF. Written as DNA, the CDR3 is TGTGCCAGCAGCATAACAGGGGGCGCAACTGAAAAACTGTTTTTT.

The V and J genes are TRBV19 and TRBJ1-5, with a tentative D call TRBD1 (6 bases). This CDR3 region has 15 residues. V dropped 4 bases and J dropped 4 bases, with 14 bases sitting between them. Germline lookup yields CDR1 LNHDA and CDR2 SQIVND (reference sequence). CDR3: CASSSDRIRNQPQHF. For the CDR3, the DNA is TGTGCCAGTAGTAGTGACAGGATTCGGAATCAGCCCCAGCATTTT.

V and J are TRBV7-9 and TRBJ2-3, with a tentative D call TRBD2 (5 bases). Germline loops: CDR1 SEHNR, CDR2 FQNEAQ (reference sequence). V dropped 8 bases and J dropped 2 bases, with 20 bases sitting between them. CDR3 size: 16 residues. DNA of the CDR3: TGTGCCAGCGTACCCCCTTTCGGACTCGTCACAGATACGCAGTATTTT. Its translation is CASVPPFGLVTDTQYF. The full variable domain, in which reference TRBV7-9 and TRBJ2-3 provide the parts outside the CDR3, is DTGVSQNPRHKITKRGQNVTFRCDPISEHNRLYWYRQTLGQGPEFLTYFQNEAQLEKSRLLSDRFSAERPKGSFSTLEIQRTEQGDSAMYLCASVPPFGLVTDTQYFGPGTRLTVL.

The chain joins TRBV19 to TRBJ2-1; 9 nucleotides match TRBD1. With V trimmed by 3 bases and J by 10 bases, 7 bases remained unmatched. This CDR3 has 14 residues. The germline V gene has CDR1 LNHDA and CDR2 SQIVND (reference sequence). The CDR3 DNA follows: TGTGCCAGTAGTATCCTCACCGGGACAGGGGAGCAGTTCTTC. Protein sequence: CASSILTGTGEQFF.

This rearrangement joins TRBV2 to TRBJ2-3, with 7 bases that match TRBD2. This CDR3 comprises 15 residues. Trimming cost V 7 bases and J 1 base; bases outside gene matches: 8. Germline CDR1 reads SNHLY; CDR2 reads FYNNEI. CDR3 loop: CASKALAGGTDTQYF. CDR3 in DNA: TGTGCCAGCAAGGCTTTGGCGGGGGGCACAGATACGCAGTATTTT.

The chain carries TRBV14 and TRBJ1-1, with a possible D match to TRBD1 (6 bases). Looked up from germline, CDR1 is SGHDN and CDR2 is FVKESK. V was trimmed by 6 bases and J by 1 base, leaving 12 bases between them. This CDR3 spans 14 amino acids. The chain's CDR3 is CASSWTAGNTEAFF. The CDR3 nucleotides read TGTGCCAGCAGTTGGACAGCTGGGAACACTGAAGCTTTCTTT.

V gene TRBV11-1 combines with J gene TRBJ2-1; the match to TRBD1 covers 7 bases. Per the germline V gene, CDR1 is SGHAT and CDR2 is FQDESV (reference sequence). The V segment lost 7 bases and the J segment 0 bases; nucleotides outside the gene matches: 3. The CDR3 covers 14 residues. This CDR3 is CASIAGGSYNEQFF. The CDR3 nucleotides are TGTGCCAGCATTGCAGGGGGCTCCTACAATGAGCAGTTCTTC.

This chain joins TRBV28 and TRBJ1-2; 7 bases align to TRBD1. This CDR3 comprises 11 residues. After removal of 7 bases from V and 8 bases from J, the junction contained 4 bases not matched to a gene. CDR1 is MDHEN and CDR2 is SYDVKM in the germline V gene. The CDR3 DNA follows: TGTGCCAGCACCCCCAGGGGGGGCTACACCTTC. Translating gives CASTPRGGYTF.

This clone was found once. This rearrangement joins TRBV18 to TRBJ1-5; D is undetermined. V lost 1 base and J lost 5, with 9 bases in between. CDR1 is KGHSH, CDR2 LQKENI, per germline. The CDR3 covers 14 residues. Here the CDR3 DNA reads TGTGCCAGCTCACCACAGGAGGGTGATCAGCCCCAGCATTTT. Protein product: CASSPQEGDQPQHF.

Only one count was recorded for this clone. CDR3 sequence (DNA): TGTGCCAGCAGCGTAGGGCGGCCGATAAACACCGGGGAGCTGTTTTTT. Protein sequence: CASSVGRPINTGELFF. The V gene is TRBV9, the J gene TRBJ2-2; D ambiguous. Germline-derived CDR1 and CDR2 are SGDLS and YYNGEE. The V end lost 0 bases, the J end lost 2 bases, and 11 bases lay between the germline ends. The CDR3 runs to 16 residues.

This rearrangement joins TRBV5-1 to TRBJ1-6; TRBD1 matches at 10 bases. CDR3 length equals 15 residues. The germline gives CDR1 SGHRS, CDR2 YFSETQ. Germline trimming cut 0 bases from V and 10 bases from J; bases unmatched to any gene: 4. CDR3 nucleotide sequence: TGCGCCAGCAGCTTGGGGGACAGGGGAAGCTCACCCCTCCACTTT. It translates to CASSLGDRGSSPLHF.

V is TRBV5-1 and J is TRBJ2-1, with a possible D match to TRBD2 (6 bases). The germline CDR1 and CDR2 sequences are SGHRS and YFSETQ. There are 15 residues in the CDR3. V was shortened by 5 bases and J by 0 bases, with 12 bases between the two germline ends. The CDR3 is CASRPGRSSYNEQFF. In nucleotides, the CDR3 is TGCGCCAGCAGACCCGGGAGAAGCTCCTACAATGAGCAGTTCTTC.

The gene calls are TRBV28 and TRBJ1-6; no firm D call. The ends were cut back, 5 bases at V and 5 bases at J, with 13 bases in the middle. CDR3 length: 15 residues. The V gene's germline CDR1 is MDHEN and CDR2 SYDVKM. The chain's CDR3 is CASSPPGGDNSPLHF. CDR3 coding DNA: TGTGCCAGCAGTCCTCCGGGAGGTGATAATTCACCCCTCCACTTT.

The rearrangement links TRBV9 to TRBJ1-4; D gene uncertain. CDR1 is SGDLS and CDR2 is YYNGEE in the germline V gene. Deletions cut 6 bases from V and 1 base from J, with 7 bases between. This CDR3 comprises 13 residues. The CDR3 is CASNRGTNEKLFF. The CDR3 nucleotides read TGTGCCAGCAACCGGGGAACTAATGAAAAACTGTTTTTT.

V gene TRBV10-2 combines with J gene TRBJ1-3, with TRBD1 as a possible D gene (6 bases). The V end lost 6 bases, the J end lost 2 bases, and 8 bases lay between the germline ends. Germline CDR1 is WSHSY and CDR2 is SAAADI. The CDR3 contains 13 residues. The CDR3 region is CASRQGTGNTIYF. The CDR3 DNA reads as TGCGCCAGCAGACAGGGTACTGGAAACACCATATATTTT.

The V call is TRBV11-2, the J call TRBJ1-1, with TRBD1 identical over 10 bases. J was trimmed by 7 bases and V by 2 bases; bases with no gene match: 10. The CDR3 extends over 16 amino acids. In germline, CDR1 is SGHAT, CDR2 FQNNGV. The CDR3 sequence is CASSLSWDRGVNEAFF. The CDR3 DNA follows: TGTGCCAGCAGCTTAAGTTGGGACAGGGGAGTCAATGAAGCTTTCTTT.

The rearrangement joins TRBV6-5 to TRBJ1-2; D remains ambiguous. Trimming left V 8 bases short and J 1 base short, with 8 bases between. The CDR3 extends over 12 amino acids. The germline V gene has CDR1 MNHEY and CDR2 SVGAGI. CDR3 sequence (DNA): TGTGCCAGCCGGGAGTATAACTATGGCTACACCTTC. This encodes CASREYNYGYTF.

This clone was observed once. The genes are TRBV7-9 and TRBJ2-3; D remains unclear. CDR3 size: 14 residues. Deletions cut 5 bases from V and 0 bases from J, with 9 bases between. Germline V CDR1 and CDR2: SEHNR, FQNEAQ (reference sequence). In nucleotides, the CDR3 is TGTGCCAGCAGCGCCGCGTTTAGCACAGATACGCAGTATTTT. It specifies CASSAAFSTDTQYF.

V gene TRBV15 combines with J gene TRBJ1-6; D is ambiguous. Germline CDR1 is LNHNV and CDR2 is YYDKDF (reference sequence). This CDR3 region has 13 residues. The V end was cut by 3 bases, the J end by 6 bases, with 6 bases between. CDR3 nucleotide sequence: TGTGCCACCAGCAGGAACACTAATTCACCCCTCCACTTT. It codes for CATSRNTNSPLHF.

The rearrangement joins TRBV18 to TRBJ1-6; D possibly corresponds to TRBD1 (5 bases). The CDR3 is 13 amino acids. V lost 4 bases to trimming and J lost 16 bases, with 17 bases between them. From germline, CDR1 is KGHSH and CDR2 LQKENI. This CDR3 reads CASSRLAGTPLHF. CDR3 nucleotide sequence: TGTGCCAGCTCACGACTAGCCGGGACCCCTCTCCACTTT.

The V and J genes are TRBV28 and TRBJ2-3, with 7 bases lining up with TRBD2. V was clipped by 5 bases and J by 5 bases; unmatched bases: 7. Germline loops: CDR1 MDHEN, CDR2 SYDVKM. This CDR3 is 14 amino acids long. The CDR3 bases are TGTGCCAGCAGTGTGGGAGGGCCGGTAGATACGCAGTATTTT. It is translated as CASSVGGPVDTQYF.

The chain employs TRBV30 and TRBJ2-5; 7 bases map to TRBD2. The length of the CDR3 is 14 residues. Germline trimming cut 0 bases from V and 2 bases from J; bases unmatched to any gene: 3. The germline V gene encodes CDR1 GTSNPN and CDR2 SVGIG (reference sequence). The CDR3 region is CAWSVPGGQETQYF. The CDR3 region has the DNA TGTGCCTGGAGTGTACCGGGGGGACAAGAGACCCAGTACTTC.

V and J are TRBV6-5 and TRBJ2-3; possible D gene TRBD2, 5 bases. Trimming removed 11 bases from V and 6 bases from J, with 18 bases in between. Per the germline V gene, CDR1 is MNHEY and CDR2 is SVGAGI. The CDR3 runs to 13 residues. The CDR3 loop reads CAFRREGPDTQYF. The DNA of the CDR3 is TGTGCCTTCCGAAGAGAGGGCCCCGATACGCAGTATTTT.

The rearrangement links TRBV3-1 (or the pseudogene TRBV3-2) to TRBJ2-3, with TRBD2 matching 10 bases. After removal of 4 bases from V and 1 base from J, the junction contained 8 bases not matched to a gene. The CDR3 loop spans 17 amino acids. Germline CDR1 and CDR2: LGHDT and YNNKEL (reference sequence). DNA of the CDR3: TGTGCCAGCAGCCTCCATGGGAGCGGGGGGGGCACAGATACGCAGTATTTT. Its translation is CASSLHGSGGGTDTQYF.